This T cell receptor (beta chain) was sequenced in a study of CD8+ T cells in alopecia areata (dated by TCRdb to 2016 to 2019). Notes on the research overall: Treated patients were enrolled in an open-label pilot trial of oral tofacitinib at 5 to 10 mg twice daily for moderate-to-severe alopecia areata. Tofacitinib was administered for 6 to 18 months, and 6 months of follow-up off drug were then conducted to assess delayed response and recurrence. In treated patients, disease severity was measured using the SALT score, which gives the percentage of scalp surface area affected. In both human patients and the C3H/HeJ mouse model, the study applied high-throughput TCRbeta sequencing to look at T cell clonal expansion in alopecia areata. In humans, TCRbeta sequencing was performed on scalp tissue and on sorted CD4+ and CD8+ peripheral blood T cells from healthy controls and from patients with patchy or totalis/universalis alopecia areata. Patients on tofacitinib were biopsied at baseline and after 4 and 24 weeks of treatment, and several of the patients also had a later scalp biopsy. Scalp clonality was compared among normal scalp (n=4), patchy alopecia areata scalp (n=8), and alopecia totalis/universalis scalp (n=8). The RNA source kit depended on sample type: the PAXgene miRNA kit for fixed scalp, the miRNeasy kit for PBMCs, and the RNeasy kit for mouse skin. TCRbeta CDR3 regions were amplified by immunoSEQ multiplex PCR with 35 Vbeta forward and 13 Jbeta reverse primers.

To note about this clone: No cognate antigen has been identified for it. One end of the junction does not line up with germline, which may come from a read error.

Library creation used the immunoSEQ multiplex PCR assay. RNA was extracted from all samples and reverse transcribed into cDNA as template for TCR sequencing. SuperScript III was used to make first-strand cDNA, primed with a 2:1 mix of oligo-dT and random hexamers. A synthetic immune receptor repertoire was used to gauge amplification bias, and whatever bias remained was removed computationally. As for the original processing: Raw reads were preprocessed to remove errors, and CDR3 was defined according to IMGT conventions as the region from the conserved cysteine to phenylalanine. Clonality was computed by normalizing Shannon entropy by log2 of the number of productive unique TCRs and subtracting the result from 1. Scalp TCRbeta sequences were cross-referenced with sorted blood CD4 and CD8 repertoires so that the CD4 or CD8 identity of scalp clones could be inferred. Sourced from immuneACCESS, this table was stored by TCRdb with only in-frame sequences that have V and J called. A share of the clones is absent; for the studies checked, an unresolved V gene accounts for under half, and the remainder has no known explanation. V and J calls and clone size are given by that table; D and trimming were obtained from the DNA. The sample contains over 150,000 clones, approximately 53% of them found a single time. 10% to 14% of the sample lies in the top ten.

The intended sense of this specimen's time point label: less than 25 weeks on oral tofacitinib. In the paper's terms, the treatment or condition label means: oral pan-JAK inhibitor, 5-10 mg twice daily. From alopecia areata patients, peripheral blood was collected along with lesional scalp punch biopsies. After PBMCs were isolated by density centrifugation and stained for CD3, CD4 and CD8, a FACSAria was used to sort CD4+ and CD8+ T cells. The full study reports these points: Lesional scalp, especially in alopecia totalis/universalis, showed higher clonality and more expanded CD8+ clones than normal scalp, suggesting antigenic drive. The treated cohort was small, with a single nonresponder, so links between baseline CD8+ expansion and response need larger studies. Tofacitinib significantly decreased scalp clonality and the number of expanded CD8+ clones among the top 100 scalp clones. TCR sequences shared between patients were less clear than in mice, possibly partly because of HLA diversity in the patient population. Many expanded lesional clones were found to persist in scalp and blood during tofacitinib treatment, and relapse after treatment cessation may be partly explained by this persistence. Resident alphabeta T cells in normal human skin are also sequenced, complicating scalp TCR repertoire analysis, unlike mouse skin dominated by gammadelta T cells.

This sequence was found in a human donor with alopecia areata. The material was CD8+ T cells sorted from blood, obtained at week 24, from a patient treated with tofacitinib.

The CDR3 has the sequence CASSFSNFGYTF. The bases are TGTGCCAGCAGCTTTTCGAACTTTGGCTACACCTTC. The rearranged chain carries TRBV5-6 and TRBJ1-2, with the D gene call left open. Taken from cysteine to phenylalanine, the CDR3 has 12 residues. Only CDR3 DNA is held: 36 bases, read in frame from base 1. The germline V gene supplies CDR1 SGHDT and CDR2 YYEEEE.